This T cell receptor (beta chain) was found in a study of OX40 agonist ivuxolimab in advanced cancers. Notes on the research overall: Ivuxolimab was a fully human IgG2 agonistic monoclonal antibody targeting the costimulatory receptor OX40 (CD134). Intravenous ivuxolimab was administered to patients every 2 weeks at six dose levels: 0.01, 0.1, 0.3, 1.5, 3 and 10 mg/kg. Of the roughly 51 dose-escalation patients, hepatocellular carcinoma was present in roughly 19, melanoma in roughly 15, renal cell carcinoma in 9 and head and neck cancer in 9. In the dose-escalation cohort, 70% to 85% of patients were male, and the mean age was roughly 60 years, with a range of 23 to 79. Prior anti-PD-1, anti-PD-L1 or anti-CTLA-4 therapy was permitted, and checkpoint inhibitors had been received by roughly 42% of dose-escalation patients. Partial responses occurred in three dose-escalation patients: two with cutaneous melanoma and one with hepatocellular carcinoma. The purpose of peripheral TCRbeta sequencing was to test whether ivuxolimab changed TCR sequence diversity and led to clonal T-cell expansion. The paper reports the monotherapy dose-escalation portion (N ≈ 50 patients) of the phase I ivuxolimab trial. General findings and caveats noted by the study authors: In partial responders in the 0.1-3.0 mg/kg groups, normalized peripheral clonal expansion was found to be among the lowest, especially among CD8+ T cells. Clonal expansion of both CD4+ and CD8+ blood T cells was observed from baseline to week 6 at doses 0.1 to 3.0 mg/kg. The antigen specificity of the peripheral T cells that underwent clonal expansion was not determined. Low levels of normalized T-cell clonal expansion were also shown by some nonresponding patients. After ivuxolimab, more expanded clones were found on average in CD8+ T cells than in CD4+ T cells.

This clone was observed a handful of times. Its antigen is unknown. No clone much larger than this one lies a single base away; base qualities are absent. V loses 6 bases of germline sequence and J loses 4 bases, and the interval between the two ends is 13 bases. Reading the germline V gene (reference sequence) gives CDR1 MNHEY and CDR2 SMNVEV. The CDR3, from cysteine to phenylalanine, totals 14 residues. The CDR3 DNA has 42 bases and is translated from base 1. To sequence the TCRbeta CDR3 region, genomic DNA was isolated from the sorted cells. The immunoSEQ Assay was used for sequencing of TCRbeta CDR3 regions. Not all clones reach the TCRdb copy of this immuneACCESS table, which keeps in-frame sequences only. Checked studies attribute under half of the gap to unresolved V genes and leave the rest unexplained. The sample yields under 50,000 clones; 82% were counted once. The ten largest clones add up to around 8% of the sample.

Patients with a history of autoimmune disease or receiving systemic immunosuppression were excluded from the trial. In every dose cohort, peripheral blood was drawn for TCR sequencing at baseline, cycle 4 day 1, and cycle 7 day 1. Samples were obtained from an open-label, multicenter, first-in-human phase I dose-escalation trial of ivuxolimab. Adults with locally advanced or metastatic melanoma, renal cell, hepatocellular, or head and neck squamous cell carcinoma were enrolled in the trial. Before TCR sequencing, CD4+ and CD8+ T cells were separately sorted from peripheral blood. Rearrangement joined TRBV27 to TRBJ1-5, and possibly TRBD1, on 6 matching bases. This receptor was taken from an adult with an advanced solid tumor such as melanoma, head and neck, liver or kidney cancer. The material sequenced was CD4+ or CD8+ T cells sorted from blood, taken in a trial of the OX40 agonist ivuxolimab. The nucleotide sequence is given as TGTGCCAGCAGCACGGGACAAAGAAATCAGCCCCAGCATTTT. This translates into CASSTGQRNQPQHF.